The sample holds a few counts of the clone carrying this TCR beta chain. This entry is derived from a study of spatial heterogeneity in lung cancer. Study-level information: Beta-chain sequences were consistently detected more often than alpha-chain sequences.

Documented time point: sample taken at primary tumor resection. The input material, whole RNA from tumor, nontumor lung or frozen PBMC, was sequenced unsorted. The approximately 79 donors had untreated early-stage non-small cell lung cancer. MiXCR, run by TCRdb on the 5' RACE reads, gives a single entry per CDR3 protein. This sample has tens of thousands of distinct CDR3 sequences, with roughly 12% found just once. The sequence derives from a male donor with early-stage non-small cell lung cancer. Sequenced material: PBMCs, taken at surgery.

The CDR3 sequence is CSVVSGASNQPQHF. The CDR3 nucleotides are TGCAGCGTTGTATCCGGGGCGAGCAATCAGCCCCAGCATTTT. The V call is TRBV29-1, the J call TRBJ1-5, with D possibly TRBD1 on 5 matching bases. The CDR3 totals 14 residues. Germline CDR1 is SQVTM and CDR2 is ANQGSEA. The V gene lost 4 bases and the J gene lost 1 base, with 11 bases spanning the gap.